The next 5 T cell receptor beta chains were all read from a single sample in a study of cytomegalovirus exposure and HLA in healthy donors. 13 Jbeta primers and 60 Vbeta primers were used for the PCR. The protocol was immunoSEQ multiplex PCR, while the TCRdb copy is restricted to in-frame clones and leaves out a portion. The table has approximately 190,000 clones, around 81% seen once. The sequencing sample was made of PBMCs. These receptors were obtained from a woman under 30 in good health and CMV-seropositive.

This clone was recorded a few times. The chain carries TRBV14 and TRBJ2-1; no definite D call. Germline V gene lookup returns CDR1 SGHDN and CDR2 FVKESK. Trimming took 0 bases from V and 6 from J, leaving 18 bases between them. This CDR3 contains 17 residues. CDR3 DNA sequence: TGTGCCAGCAGCCAAGATCTAAGTTGGCTAGGCCTCAATGAGCAGTTCTTC. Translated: CASSQDLSWLGLNEQFF.

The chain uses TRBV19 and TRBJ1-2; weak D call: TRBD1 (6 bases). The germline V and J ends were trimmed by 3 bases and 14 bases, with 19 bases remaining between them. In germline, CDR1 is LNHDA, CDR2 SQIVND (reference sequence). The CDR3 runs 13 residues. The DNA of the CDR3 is TGTGCCAGTAGTATTTTGGACAGCCAGGCGCATACCTTC. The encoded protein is CASSILDSQAHTF.

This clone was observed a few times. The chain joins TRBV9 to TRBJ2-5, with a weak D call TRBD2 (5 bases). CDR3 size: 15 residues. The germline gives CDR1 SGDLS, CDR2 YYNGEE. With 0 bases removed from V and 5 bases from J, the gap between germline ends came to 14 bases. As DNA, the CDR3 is TGTGCCAGCAGCGTAGGAGGGCAGAAGAGGGAGACCCAGTACTTC. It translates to CASSVGGQKRETQYF.

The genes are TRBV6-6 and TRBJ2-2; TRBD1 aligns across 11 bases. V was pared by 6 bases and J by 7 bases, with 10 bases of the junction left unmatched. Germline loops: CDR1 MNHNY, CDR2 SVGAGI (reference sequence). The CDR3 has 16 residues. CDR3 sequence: CASSPARDRGSGELFF. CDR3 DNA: TGTGCCAGCAGCCCAGCCCGGGACAGGGGGAGCGGGGAGCTGTTTTTT.

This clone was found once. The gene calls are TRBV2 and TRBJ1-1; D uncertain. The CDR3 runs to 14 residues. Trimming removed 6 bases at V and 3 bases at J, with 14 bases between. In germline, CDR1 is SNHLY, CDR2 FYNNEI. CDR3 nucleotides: TGTGCCAGCAGGAGTTGGAGAAACTACACTGAAGCTTTCTTT. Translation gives CASRSWRNYTEAFF.